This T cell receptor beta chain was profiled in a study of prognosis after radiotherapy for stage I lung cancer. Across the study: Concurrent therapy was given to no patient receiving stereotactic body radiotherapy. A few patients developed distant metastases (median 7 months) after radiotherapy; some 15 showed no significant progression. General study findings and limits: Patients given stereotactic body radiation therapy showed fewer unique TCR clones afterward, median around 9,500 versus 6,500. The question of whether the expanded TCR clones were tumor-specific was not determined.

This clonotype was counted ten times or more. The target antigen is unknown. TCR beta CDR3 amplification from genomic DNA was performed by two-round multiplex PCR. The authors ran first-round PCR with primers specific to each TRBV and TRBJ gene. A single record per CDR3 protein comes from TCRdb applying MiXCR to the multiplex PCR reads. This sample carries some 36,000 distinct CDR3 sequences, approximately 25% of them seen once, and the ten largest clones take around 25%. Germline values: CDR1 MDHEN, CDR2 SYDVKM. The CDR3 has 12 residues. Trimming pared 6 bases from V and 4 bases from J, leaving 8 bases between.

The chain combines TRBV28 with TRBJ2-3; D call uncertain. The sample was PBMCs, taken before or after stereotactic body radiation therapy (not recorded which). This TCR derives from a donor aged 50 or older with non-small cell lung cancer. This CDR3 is CASRTLADTQYF. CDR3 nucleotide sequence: TGTGCCAGCAGGACTTTGGCAGATACGCAGTATTTT.